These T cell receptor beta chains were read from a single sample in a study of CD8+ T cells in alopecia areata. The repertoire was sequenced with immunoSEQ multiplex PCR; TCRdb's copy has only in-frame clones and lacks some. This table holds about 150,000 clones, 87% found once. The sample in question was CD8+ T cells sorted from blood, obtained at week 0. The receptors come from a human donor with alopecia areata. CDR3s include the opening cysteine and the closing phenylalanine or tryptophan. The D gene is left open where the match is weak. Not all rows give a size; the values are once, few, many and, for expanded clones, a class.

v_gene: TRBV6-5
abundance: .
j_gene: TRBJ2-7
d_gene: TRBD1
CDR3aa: CASSYDRATYEQYF
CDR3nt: TGTGCCAGCAGTTACGACAGGGCGACCTACGAGCAGTACTTC

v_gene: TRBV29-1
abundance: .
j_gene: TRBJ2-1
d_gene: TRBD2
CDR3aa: CSVEGREGLNEQFF
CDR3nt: TGCAGCGTTGAGGGGCGGGAGGGCCTCAATGAGCAGTTCTTC

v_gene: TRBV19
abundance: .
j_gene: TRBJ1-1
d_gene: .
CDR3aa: CASSIGGFREAFF
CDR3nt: TGTGCCAGTAGTATTGGAGGGTTCCGAGAAGCTTTCTTT

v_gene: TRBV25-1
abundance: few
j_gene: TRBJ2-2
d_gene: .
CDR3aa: CASSSEGFDTGELFF
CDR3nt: TGTGCCAGCAGCTCCGAAGGTTTCGACACCGGGGAGCTGTTTTTT

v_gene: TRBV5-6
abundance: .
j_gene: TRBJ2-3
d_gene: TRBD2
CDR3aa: CASSLAGGSTDTQYF
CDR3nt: TGTGCCAGCAGCTTGGCGGGGGGTTCCACAGATACGCAGTATTTT

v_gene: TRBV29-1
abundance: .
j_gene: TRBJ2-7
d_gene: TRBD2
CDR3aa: CSVEQGLAGNEQYF
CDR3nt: TGCAGCGTTGAGCAGGGACTAGCGGGAAACGAGCAGTACTTC

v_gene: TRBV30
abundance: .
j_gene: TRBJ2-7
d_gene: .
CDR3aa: CAWSLQGYEQYF
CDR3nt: TGTGCCTGGAGTCTTCAGGGTTACGAGCAGTACTTC

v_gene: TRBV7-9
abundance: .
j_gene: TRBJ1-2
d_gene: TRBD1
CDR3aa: CASSPGTGAHGYTF
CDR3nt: TGTGCCAGCAGCCCGGGGACAGGGGCCCATGGCTACACCTTC

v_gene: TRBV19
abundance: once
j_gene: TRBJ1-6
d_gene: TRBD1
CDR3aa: CASSPTGGRLYSPLHF
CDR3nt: TGTGCCAGTAGCCCGACAGGGGGCAGGTTATATTCACCCCTCCACTTT

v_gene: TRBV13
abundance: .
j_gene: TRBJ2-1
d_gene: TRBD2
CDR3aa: CASSLGVGLAGVNEQFF
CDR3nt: TGTGCCAGCAGCTTAGGCGTGGGACTAGCGGGAGTCAATGAGCAGTTCTTC

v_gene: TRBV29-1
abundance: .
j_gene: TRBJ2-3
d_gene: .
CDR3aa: CSVIPGSGPQPTDTQYF
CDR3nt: TGCAGCGTCATCCCGGGGTCGGGACCCCAACCCACAGATACGCAGTATTTT

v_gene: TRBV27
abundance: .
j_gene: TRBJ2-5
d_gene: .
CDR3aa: CASSWTDQETQYF
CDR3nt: TGTGCCAGCAGTTGGACAGACCAAGAGACCCAGTACTTC

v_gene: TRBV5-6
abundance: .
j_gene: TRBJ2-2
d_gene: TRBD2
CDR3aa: CASSRTSGPIKSVSGELFF
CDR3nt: TGTGCCAGCAGCCGGACTAGCGGTCCTATTAAATCGGTTTCCGGGGAGCTGTTTTTT

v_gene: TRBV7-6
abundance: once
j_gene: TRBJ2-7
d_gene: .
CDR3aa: CASSRGPLYEQYF
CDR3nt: TGTGCCAGCAGCCGGGGGCCCCTCTACGAGCAGTACTTC

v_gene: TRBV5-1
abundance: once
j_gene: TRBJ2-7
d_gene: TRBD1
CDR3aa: CASRPTGDISYEQYF
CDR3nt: TGCGCCAGCAGACCCACAGGGGACATCTCCTACGAGCAGTACTTC

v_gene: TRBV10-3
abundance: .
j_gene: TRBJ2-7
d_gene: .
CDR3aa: CAISESTGLLRYEQYF
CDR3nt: TGTGCCATCAGTGAGTCGACGGGCCTCCTGCGGTACGAGCAGTACTTC

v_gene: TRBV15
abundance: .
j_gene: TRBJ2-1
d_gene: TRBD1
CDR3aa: CATSRAGQGYEQFF
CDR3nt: TGTGCCACCAGCAGAGCCGGACAGGGCTATGAGCAGTTCTTC

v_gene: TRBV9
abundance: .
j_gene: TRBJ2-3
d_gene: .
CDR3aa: CASSVGGTGGFTDTQYF
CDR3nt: TGTGCCAGCAGCGTAGGTGGTACGGGGGGCTTCACAGATACGCAGTATTTT

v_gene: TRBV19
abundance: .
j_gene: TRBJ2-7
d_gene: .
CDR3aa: CASSINLNPYEQYF
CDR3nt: TGTGCCAGTAGTATAAACCTAAACCCCTACGAGCAGTACTTC

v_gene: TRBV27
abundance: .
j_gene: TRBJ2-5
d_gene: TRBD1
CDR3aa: CASSLSRTGGVIGETQYF
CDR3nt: TGTGCCAGCAGTTTATCTAGGACAGGGGGAGTCATAGGAGAGACCCAGTACTTC

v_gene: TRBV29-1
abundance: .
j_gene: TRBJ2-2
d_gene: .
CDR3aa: CSGETGRTGELFF
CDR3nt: TGCAGCGGGGAGACAGGGAGGACCGGGGAGCTGTTTTTT

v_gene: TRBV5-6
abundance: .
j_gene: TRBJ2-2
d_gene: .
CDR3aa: CASSYTGKAATGELFF
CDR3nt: TGTGCCAGCAGCTATACAGGGAAGGCGGCCACCGGGGAGCTGTTTTTT

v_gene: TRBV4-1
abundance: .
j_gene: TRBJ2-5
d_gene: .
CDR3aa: CASSRGQSQETQYF
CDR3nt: TGCGCCAGCAGCCGCGGACAGTCCCAAGAGACCCAGTACTTC

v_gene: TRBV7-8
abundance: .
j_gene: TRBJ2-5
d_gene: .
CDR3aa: CASSLAGGDQETQYF
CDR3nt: TGTGCCAGCAGCTTAGCGGGGGGAGACCAAGAGACCCAGTACTTC

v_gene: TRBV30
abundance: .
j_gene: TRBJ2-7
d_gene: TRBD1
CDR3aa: CACRDRLYEQYF
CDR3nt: TGTGCCTGCCGGGACAGACTATACGAGCAGTACTTC

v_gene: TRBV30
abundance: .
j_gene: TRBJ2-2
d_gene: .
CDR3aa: CAWTGIGGELFF
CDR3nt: TGTGCCTGGACGGGGATAGGCGGGGAGCTGTTTTTT

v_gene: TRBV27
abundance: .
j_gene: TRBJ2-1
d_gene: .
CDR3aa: CASSPIDNEQFF
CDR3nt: TGTGCCAGCAGCCCAATAGACAATGAGCAGTTCTTC

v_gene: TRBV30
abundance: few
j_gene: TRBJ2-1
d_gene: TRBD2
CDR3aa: CAWSPTSGSNEQFF
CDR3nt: TGTGCCTGGAGTCCCACTAGCGGGAGCAATGAGCAGTTCTTC

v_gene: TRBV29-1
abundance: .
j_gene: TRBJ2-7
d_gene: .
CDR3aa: CSVEDRPRKSSYEQYF
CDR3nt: TGCAGCGTTGAAGATAGGCCGCGCAAGAGCTCCTACGAGCAGTACTTC

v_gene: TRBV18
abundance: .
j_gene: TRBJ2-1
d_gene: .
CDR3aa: CASSPPSGRQSNEQFF
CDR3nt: TGTGCCAGCTCACCACCGTCGGGGAGACAGAGCAATGAGCAGTTCTTC

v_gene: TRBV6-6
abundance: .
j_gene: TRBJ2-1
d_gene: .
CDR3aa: CASSYAPGESYNEQFF
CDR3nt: TGTGCCAGCAGTTACGCCCCGGGGGAATCCTACAATGAGCAGTTCTTC

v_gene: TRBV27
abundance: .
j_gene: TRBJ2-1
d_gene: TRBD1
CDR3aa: CASSFHRGTAYEQFF
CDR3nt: TGTGCCAGCAGTTTTCACCGAGGGACAGCATATGAGCAGTTCTTC

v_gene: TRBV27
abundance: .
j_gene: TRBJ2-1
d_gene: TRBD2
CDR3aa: CASSFAGGYEQFF
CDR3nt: TGTGCCAGCAGTTTCGCGGGAGGGTACGAGCAGTTCTTC

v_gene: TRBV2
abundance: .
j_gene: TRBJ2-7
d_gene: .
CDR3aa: CASLGTTQAYEQYF
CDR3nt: TGTGCCAGCCTCGGGACAACCCAAGCCTACGAGCAGTACTTC

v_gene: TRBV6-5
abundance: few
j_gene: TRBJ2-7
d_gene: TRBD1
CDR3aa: CASSYGQGTYEQYF
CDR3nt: TGTGCCAGCAGTTACGGACAGGGGACCTACGAGCAGTACTTC

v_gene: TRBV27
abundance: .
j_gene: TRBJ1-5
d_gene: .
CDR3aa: CASSLAGSQPQHF
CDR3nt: TGTGCCAGCAGTTTAGCAGGGTCGCAGCCCCAGCATTTT

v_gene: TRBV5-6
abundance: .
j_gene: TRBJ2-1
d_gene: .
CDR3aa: CASSSGSNEQFF
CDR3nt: TGTGCCAGCAGCTCAGGGAGCAATGAGCAGTTCTTC

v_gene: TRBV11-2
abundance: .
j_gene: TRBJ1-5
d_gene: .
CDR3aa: CASSQTTGTNQPQHF
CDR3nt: TGTGCCAGCAGCCAAACCACAGGGACCAATCAGCCCCAGCATTTT

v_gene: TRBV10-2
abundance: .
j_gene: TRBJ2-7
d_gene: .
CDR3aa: CASRTDRTYEQYF
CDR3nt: TGCGCCAGCAGGACGGACAGAACCTACGAGCAGTACTTC

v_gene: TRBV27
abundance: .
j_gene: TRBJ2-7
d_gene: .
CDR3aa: CASSSSYEQYF
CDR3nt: TGTGCCAGCAGTAGCTCCTACGAGCAGTACTTC

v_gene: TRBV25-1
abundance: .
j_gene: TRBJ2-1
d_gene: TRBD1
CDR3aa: CASSEFRQGAGNEQFF
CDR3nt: TGTGCCAGCAGTGAATTTCGACAGGGGGCAGGCAATGAGCAGTTCTTC

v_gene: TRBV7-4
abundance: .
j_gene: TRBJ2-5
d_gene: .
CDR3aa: CASSRGQRWETQYF
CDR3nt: TGTGCCAGCAGCCGGGGACAACGTTGGGAGACCCAGTACTTC

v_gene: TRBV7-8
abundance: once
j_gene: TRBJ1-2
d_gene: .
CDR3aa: CASNPPGGSGYTF
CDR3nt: TGTGCCAGCAACCCTCCCGGGGGCTCGGGCTACACCTTC

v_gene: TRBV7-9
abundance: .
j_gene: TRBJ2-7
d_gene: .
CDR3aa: CASSSDFYEQYF
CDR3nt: TGTGCCAGCAGCTCGGACTTCTACGAGCAGTACTTC

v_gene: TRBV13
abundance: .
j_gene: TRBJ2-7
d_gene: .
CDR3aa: CASSSGGNEQYF
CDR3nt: TGTGCCAGCAGCTCAGGGGGGAACGAGCAGTACTTC

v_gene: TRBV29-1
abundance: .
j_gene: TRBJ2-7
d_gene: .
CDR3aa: CSVGGGQVSYEQYF
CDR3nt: TGCAGCGTTGGGGGGGGACAGGTTTCCTACGAGCAGTACTTC